This TCR beta chain appears in the sequencing data of a study of OX40 agonist ivuxolimab in advanced cancers. The CDR3 runs 11 residues. J gave up 8 bases and V 5 bases, and 2 bases lay outside the gene matches. The germline gives CDR1 DFQATT, CDR2 SNEGSKA (reference sequence). Sequenced by immunoSEQ multiplex PCR; TCRdb stores in-frame clones only, minus some. The profile covers 55,000 to 70,000 clones, with nearly 90% appearing a single time and 1.3% taken by the ten largest. The starting material was CD4+ or CD8+ T cells sorted from blood, obtained in a trial of the OX40 agonist ivuxolimab. The clonotype was recovered from an adult with an advanced solid tumor such as melanoma, head and neck, liver or kidney cancer. The rearrangement links TRBV20-1 to TRBJ1-4, with TRBD1 matching over 7 bases. CDR3 loop: CSAYRGEKLFF. DNA of the CDR3: TGCAGTGCTTACAGGGGCGAAAAACTGTTTTTT.